A selection of T cell receptor beta chains follows, all from one sample in a study of human T cells and chemical hapten exposure. TCRdb itself ran the RACE reads through MiXCR, one entry per CDR3 protein. The sample yields more than 55,000 distinct CDR3 sequences, about 9.1% seen once. Sequenced material: whole blood, taken in connection with sensitization to the hapten diphenylcyclopropenone (DPC). These receptors originate from a woman aged 35 to 49 with alopecia areata. Some clones in this sample may be carry-over from other donors' samples. Each CDR3 is given with its conserved first and last residue. The order of the fields is D gene, V gene, J gene, clone size, CDR3 protein, CDR3 DNA. D genes are given only for firm matches. Clone size, where shown, is once, few, many, or a class for clones that have expanded.

>TRBD2|TRBV5-1|TRBJ2-5|many
CASSFLAGQETQYF
TGCGCCAGCAGCTTTTTAGCGGGTCAAGAGACCCAGTACTTC
>.|TRBV4-3|TRBJ1-6|many
CASSQGAGGYHNSPLHF
TGCGCCAGCAGCCAAGGGGCTGGCGGATACCATAATTCACCCCTCCACTTT
>.|TRBV14|TRBJ1-6|few
CASSRGGSYNSPLHF
TGTGCCAGCAGCCGTGGGGGCTCCTATAATTCACCCCTCCACTTT
>TRBD1|TRBV2|TRBJ1-1|many
CASRRLGPLDRGSTEAFF
TGTGCCAGCAGACGCCTTGGACCTCTTGACAGGGGATCCACTGAAGCTTTCTTT
>.|TRBV6-5|TRBJ1-6|many
CASSYSTGDYSPLHF
TGTGCCAGCAGTTACTCGACCGGGGATTATTCACCCCTCCACTTT
>.|TRBV5-1|TRBJ2-5|many
CASSFDQETQYF
TGCGCCAGCAGCTTTGACCAAGAGACCCAGTACTTC
>TRBD1|TRBV4-3|TRBJ2-5|.
CASSQRTGRETQYF
TGCGCCAGCAGCCAAAGGACAGGGAGAGAGACCCAGTACTTC
>.|TRBV6-2/TRBV6-3|TRBJ1-2|few
CASSYLGQGKGTYGYTF
TGTGCCAGCAGTTACTTGGGCCAGGGCAAAGGGACCTATGGCTACACCTTC
>.|TRBV29-1|TRBJ1-2|few
CSVGQLYGYTF
TGCAGCGTTGGACAGCTCTATGGCTACACCTTC
>.|TRBV2|TRBJ2-3|many
CASSFTDTQYF
TGTGCCAGCAGCTTCACAGATACGCAGTATTTT
>.|TRBV7-6|TRBJ1-6|many
CASSSLGGLNNSPLHF
TGTGCCAGCAGCTCCCTCGGGGGCCTTAATAATTCACCCCTCCACTTT
>.|TRBV24-1|TRBJ2-2|many
CATQQGLNTGELFF
TGTGCCACCCAACAGGGTTTGAACACCGGGGAGCTGTTTTTT
>.|TRBV7-2|TRBJ1-5|.
CASSVSLSNQPQHF
TGTGCCAGCAGCGTCTCGCTAAGCAATCAGCCCCAGCATTTT
>.|TRBV7-2|TRBJ1-3|medium-sized
CASSLIPGAPGNTIYF
TGTGCCAGCAGCTTGATCCCAGGGGCGCCTGGAAACACCATATATTTT
>.|TRBV12-3/TRBV12-4|TRBJ2-2|many
CASSRGTGELFF
TGTGCCAGCAGTCGGGGGACCGGGGAGCTGTTTTTT
>.|TRBV19|TRBJ2-3|many
CASSIDLPDRADTQYF
TGTGCCAGTAGTATAGACTTGCCGGACAGAGCAGATACGCAGTATTTT
>TRBD1|TRBV29-1|TRBJ1-5|.
CSVAVAGGGQPQHF
TGCAGCGTTGCGGTAGCAGGGGGCGGTCAGCCCCAGCATTTT
>.|TRBV6-2/TRBV6-3|TRBJ1-5|many
CASSYGGGRRRDQHF
TGTGCCAGCAGTTACGGAGGCGGCAGGCGACGTGACCAGCATTTT
>.|TRBV6-4|TRBJ2-7|many
CASQGYEQYF
TGTGCCAGCCAGGGCTACGAGCAGTACTTC
>.|TRBV14|TRBJ2-1|few
CASSQRTGLNEQFF
TGTGCCAGCAGCCAACGTACCGGCCTAAATGAGCAGTTCTTC
>.|TRBV2|TRBJ1-1|many
CASSEAPNTEAFF
TGTGCCAGCAGTGAAGCCCCCAACACTGAAGCTTTCTTT
>TRBD2|TRBV29-1|TRBJ2-1|many
CSSVGLAGGPRQFF
TGCAGCTCAGTGGGACTAGCGGGGGGGCCAAGGCAGTTCTTC
>.|TRBV6-1|TRBJ2-1|few
CASSEALLGGWYNEQFF
TGTGCCAGCAGTGAAGCGCTTCTGGGGGGCTGGTACAATGAGCAGTTCTTC
>.|TRBV18|TRBJ2-7|.
CASSPNARSYEQYF
TGTGCCAGCTCACCAAATGCCAGGTCCTACGAGCAGTACTTC
>.|TRBV27|TRBJ1-6|.
CASSLRNSPLHF
TGTGCCAGCAGTTTACGGAATTCACCCCTCCACTTT
>.|TRBV12-3/TRBV12-4|TRBJ2-2|many
CASSPGGRFGELFF
TGTGCCAGCAGTCCAGGGGGGCGGTTCGGGGAGCTGTTTTTT
>TRBD1|TRBV25-1|TRBJ2-3|.
CASRDRGVGTQYF
TGTGCCAGCCGGGACAGGGGAGTGGGTACGCAGTATTTT
>TRBD2|TRBV10-2|TRBJ2-5|many
CASSEPLAGLQETQYF
TGCGCCAGCAGTGAACCCCTAGCGGGGCTCCAAGAGACCCAGTACTTC
>TRBD1|TRBV28|TRBJ2-3|.
CASVGWDSNTDTQYF
TGTGCCAGCGTGGGTTGGGACAGTAACACAGATACGCAGTATTTT
>TRBD1|TRBV11-3|TRBJ2-2|many
CASSATTGRLNTGELFF
TGTGCCAGCAGCGCAACGACAGGGCGCCTGAACACCGGGGAGCTGTTTTTT
>TRBD1|TRBV20-1|TRBJ1-4|.
CSATKGQAEKLFF
TGCAGTGCTACAAAAGGACAGGCTGAAAAACTGTTTTTT
>.|TRBV29-1|TRBJ1-1|.
CSVEDEYAGVDTEAFF
TGCAGCGTTGAAGACGAATATGCAGGGGTGGACACTGAAGCTTTCTTT
>TRBD2|TRBV5-8|TRBJ2-1|few
CASSFGTSGGFEHEQFF
TGTGCCAGCAGCTTTGGGACTAGCGGGGGGTTTGAGCATGAGCAGTTCTTC